The 14 T cell receptor beta chains listed next were all sequenced from one sample in a study of cytomegalovirus exposure and HLA in healthy donors. In the PCR, 60 Vbeta and 13 Jbeta primers were used. Profiling relied on immunoSEQ multiplex PCR, and the TCRdb table lists in-frame clones only, not all of them. The table lists 95,000 to 150,000 clones. The sample taken for sequencing was PBMCs. All receptors derive from a man under 40 in good health and CMV-seronegative.

The genes are TRBV5-1 and TRBJ1-2; TRBD1 is a possible D gene (6 bases). Germline V gene lookup returns CDR1 SGHRS and CDR2 YFSETQ. Between the trimmed V and J ends, which lost 3 bases and 4 bases, there was a span of 10 bases. The CDR3 length is 13 residues. CDR3 loop: CASSSGTSYGYTF. As DNA, the CDR3 is TGCGCCAGCAGCTCCGGGACATCCTATGGCTACACCTTC.

V and J are TRBV19 and TRBJ1-5; possible D gene TRBD1, 6 bases. This CDR3 is 16 amino acids long. Germline V CDR1 and CDR2: LNHDA, SQIVND (reference sequence). The V gene lost 6 bases and the J gene lost 5 bases, with 20 bases spanning the gap. This chain's CDR3 is CASSNPRKQGHQPQHF. CDR3 DNA: TGTGCCAGTAGCAACCCCAGAAAGCAGGGGCATCAGCCCCAGCATTTT.

The chain couples TRBV10-3 to TRBJ2-7; TRBD1 matches at 7 bases. V lost 4 bases and J lost 0; bases outside the gene matches: 3. The CDR3 consists of 14 residues. CDR1 is ENHRY and CDR2 is SYGVKD in the germline V gene. The CDR3 is CAISVGDSSYEQYF. The CDR3, as DNA: TGTGCCATCAGTGTAGGGGACAGCTCCTACGAGCAGTACTTC.

V gene TRBV4-1 combines with J gene TRBJ2-7; weak D call: TRBD2 (5 bases). Trimming removed 3 bases at V and 6 bases at J, with 18 bases between. This CDR3 is 15 amino acids long. Germline CDR1 MGHRA, CDR2 YSYEKL. In DNA form, the CDR3 reads TGCGCCAGCAGCCACCCAGCGAGGGTATCACGCGAGCAGTACTTC. Translating it yields CASSHPARVSREQYF.

This chain connects TRBV2 to TRBJ1-2, with a tentative D call TRBD1 (5 bases). Germline V CDR1 and CDR2: SNHLY, FYNNEI. V lost 11 bases and J 8 bases, leaving 15 bases between the germline ends. The CDR3 spans 11 residues. The CDR3 DNA sequence: TGTGCCCTGCGGGGGATTGGAGGCTACACCTTC. It yields the protein CALRGIGGYTF. The full variable domain, its missing parts supplied by reference TRBV2 and TRBJ1-2, is EPEVTQTPSHQVTQMGQEVILRCVPISNHLYFYWYRQILGQKVEFLVSFYNNEISEKSEIFDDQFSVERPDGSNFTLKIRSTKLEDSAMYFCALRGIGGYTFGSGTRLTVV.

V gene TRBV27 combines with J gene TRBJ2-5, with 7 bases identical to TRBD2. The J call may be incorrect, as the DNA end agrees better with TRBJ2-7. This CDR3 has 16 residues. Germline loops: CDR1 MNHEY, CDR2 SMNVEV (reference sequence). CDR3 bases: TGTGCCAGCAGTTTATCTTTCCGGACTAGAGAATACGAGCAGTACTTC. Its translation: CASSLSFRTREYEQYF.

J is TRBJ2-5 and V is TRBV5-1; no clear D. The J call could be wrong; TRBJ2-7 is a better fit for the DNA end. The germline gives CDR1 SGHRS, CDR2 YFSETQ. This CDR3 spans 14 amino acids. The CDR3 sequence: CASSPAVPSYEQYF. In nucleotides, the CDR3 is TGCGCCAGCAGCCCGGCGGTCCCCTCCTACGAGCAGTACTTC.

The J gene is TRBJ2-6, the V gene TRBV6-6; D perhaps matches TRBD2 (6 bases). V gave up 8 bases and J gave up 0 bases, with 14 bases separating them. Germline V gene lookup returns CDR1 MNHNY and CDR2 SVGAGI (reference sequence). The CDR3 sequence is 16 residues long. The CDR3: CASAEGMSSGANVLTF. Here the CDR3 DNA reads TGTGCCAGCGCGGAGGGAATGAGCTCTGGGGCCAACGTCCTGACTTTC.

The chain couples TRBV6-6 to TRBJ2-7; weak D call: TRBD1 (6 bases). V shed 0 bases and J shed 4 bases, with 10 bases lying between them. This CDR3 comprises 14 residues. Germline lookup yields CDR1 MNHNY and CDR2 SVGAGI (reference sequence). The CDR3 reads CASSYSGQGYEQYF. The CDR3 region has the DNA TGTGCCAGCAGTTACTCGGGCCAGGGGTACGAGCAGTACTTC.

The genes are TRBV2 and TRBJ2-5; D may be TRBD2 (5 bases). V was pared by 4 bases and J by 5 bases, with 11 bases between. CDR1 and CDR2 (germline): SNHLY, FYNNEI. The CDR3 totals 13 residues. For the CDR3, the DNA is TGTGCCAGCAGTGGTGATAGGAGGGAGACCCAGTACTTC. Amino acid sequence: CASSGDRRETQYF.

The chain carries TRBV18 and TRBJ2-1; 11 bases line up with TRBD1. CDR3 length equals 16 residues. V dropped 3 bases and J dropped 8; count of bases not matched to a gene: 9. Germline values: CDR1 KGHSH, CDR2 LQKENI. The CDR3 reads CASSPRRTGGWDEQFF. The CDR3 DNA is TGTGCCAGCTCACCCCGTCGGACAGGGGGCTGGGATGAGCAGTTCTTC.

The V and J genes are TRBV5-1 and TRBJ2-5; 12 bases are shared with TRBD2. The trim removed 1 base at V and 5 bases at J, leaving 9 bases unmatched. In germline, CDR1 is SGHRS, CDR2 YFSETQ. The CDR3 sequence is 17 residues long. CDR3 nucleotides: TGCGCCAGCAGCTTGATCCCTAGCGGGAGGGCTGGGGAGACCCAGTACTTC. As protein: CASSLIPSGRAGETQYF.

The chain links TRBV29-1 to TRBJ2-2; TRBD1 aligns across 10 bases. CDR1 and CDR2 (germline): SQVTM, ANQGSEA. This CDR3 is 15 amino acids long. The ends lost 7 bases at V and 7 bases at J; junction bases unmatched: 12. CDR3 in DNA: TGCAGCGCTATATACTTGACAGGGGGCGGCGGGGAGCTGTTTTTT. This codes for CSAIYLTGGGGELFF.

The chain combines TRBV19 with TRBJ2-7; D possibly corresponds to TRBD2 (6 bases). V gave up 3 bases and J gave up 3 bases, with 15 bases separating them. CDR1 and CDR2 from the germline V gene are LNHDA and SQIVND (reference sequence). The CDR3 runs to 15 residues. The CDR3 coding sequence is TGTGCCAGTAGTATTTCGGGGGAGAGTGTCTACGAGCAGTACTTC. Its translation is CASSISGESVYEQYF. Full variable domain (rest looked up from reference TRBV19 and TRBJ2-7): DGGITQSPKYLFRKEGQNVTLSCEQNLNHDAMYWYRQDPGQGLRLIYYSQIVNDFQKGDIAEGYSVSREKKESFPLTVTSAQKNPTAFYLCASSISGESVYEQYFGPGTRLTVT.